The 3 T cell receptor beta chains presented below share a single source sample, sequenced in a study of T cells in Graves' hyperthyroidism and ophthalmopathy. The source material, RNA transcripts, was used to amplify TCR beta CDR3 regions. The primer set for the first-round RT-PCR of the TCR CDR3 was HTBI. Using its own MiXCR run on the multiplex PCR reads, TCRdb lists one record per CDR3 protein. The sample yields a few hundred thousand distinct CDR3 sequences, about 13% seen once. The sequencing input was blood. The receptor set was obtained from a woman under 30 with Graves' hyperthyroidism.

This clonotype was observed many times. As DNA, the CDR3 is TGTGCCAGCAGCCATACTAGCGGGGGGGGTACAAAAGATACGCAGTATTTT. As protein: CASSHTSGGGTKDTQYF. This chain connects TRBV7-2 to TRBJ2-3; 13 bases line up with TRBD2. The CDR3 length is 17 residues. J gave up 5 bases and V 5 bases, and 10 bases lay outside the gene matches. Germline V gives CDR1 SGHTA, CDR2 FQGNSA.

This clonotype was observed many times. The chain employs TRBV20-1 and TRBJ2-3; 7 bases agree with TRBD1. J was trimmed by 4 bases and V by 3 bases; bases with no gene match: 7. There are 14 residues in the CDR3. Germline loops: CDR1 DFQATT, CDR2 SNEGSKA (reference sequence). The CDR3 nucleotides are TGCAGTGCTAGTCAAAACGGACAGGCAGATACGCAGTATTTT. Amino acid sequence: CSASQNGQADTQYF.

Only a few counts were recorded for this clonotype. The chain couples TRBV19 to TRBJ1-2, with D possibly TRBD1 on 6 matching bases. The CDR3 is 16 residues long. V lost 3 bases, J lost 4 bases, and 18 bases lay in between. In germline, CDR1 is LNHDA, CDR2 SQIVND (reference sequence). CDR3 amino acids: CASSMAAGDGSYGYTF. As DNA, the CDR3 is TGTGCCAGTAGTATGGCGGCAGGGGATGGGAGCTATGGCTACACCTTC. Using reference TRBV19 and TRBJ1-2 for the parts outside the CDR3, the full variable domain is DGGITQSPKYLFRKEGQNVTLSCEQNLNHDAMYWYRQDPGQGLRLIYYSQIVNDFQKGDIAEGYSVSREKKESFPLTVTSAQKNPTAFYLCASSMAAGDGSYGYTFGSGTRLTVV.